This T cell receptor beta chain was profiled in a study of naive and memory T cell subsets. Overnight CMV lysate stimulation of fresh PBMCs defined donor CMV status by CD4+ IFNgamma. Sequential positive selection took CD4 T cells first, then CD8 T cells. Cells stained for CD3, CD4, CD8, CD45RA, CD27 and viability were sorted into four CD45RA/CD27 subsets. An equimolar mix of two oligonucleotides served as the beta constant-region primer for TRBC1 and TRBC2. Each CDR3 protein is one row after TCRdb ran MiXCR on the UMI-ligation and nested PCR reads. The repertoire holds some 87,000 distinct CDR3 sequences, 7% seen once, with 1.6% in the top ten. The CDR3 is 15 residues long. The V and J ends lost 5 bases and 4 bases respectively, with 17 bases between them. Germline V gene sequence: CDR1 MDHEN, CDR2 SYDVKM.

The TCR comes from a human donor in good health. V gene TRBV28 combines with J gene TRBJ1-2; possible D gene TRBD1, 5 bases. Sequenced input: central memory CD4+ T cells from blood. The CDR3 region is CASSADRGDGYGYTF. For the CDR3, the DNA is TGTGCCAGCAGTGCCGATAGAGGGGATGGCTATGGCTACACCTTC.